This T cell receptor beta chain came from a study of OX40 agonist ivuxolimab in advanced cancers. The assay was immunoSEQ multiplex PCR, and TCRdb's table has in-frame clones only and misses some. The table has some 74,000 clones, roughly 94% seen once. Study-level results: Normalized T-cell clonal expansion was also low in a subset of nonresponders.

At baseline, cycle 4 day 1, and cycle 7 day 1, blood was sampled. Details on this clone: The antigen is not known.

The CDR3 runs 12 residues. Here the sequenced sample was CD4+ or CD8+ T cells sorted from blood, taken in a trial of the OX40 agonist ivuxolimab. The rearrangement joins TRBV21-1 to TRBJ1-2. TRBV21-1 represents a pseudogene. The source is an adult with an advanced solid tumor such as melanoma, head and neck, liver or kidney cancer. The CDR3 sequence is CASSKDGYGYTF. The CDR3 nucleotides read TGTGCCAGCAGCAAGGACGGCTATGGCTACACCTTC.